The 14 T cell receptor beta chains presented below share a single source sample, sequenced in a study of cytomegalovirus exposure and HLA in healthy donors. With 60 Vbeta and 13 Jbeta primers, the PCR was carried out. TCRdb's table, derived via immunoSEQ multiplex PCR, lists solely in-frame clones and lacks some. The table lists approximately 150,000 clones, about three quarters of them singletons. The sample was PBMCs. Receptors originate from a woman in her twenties or thirties in good health and CMV-seronegative.

This chain links TRBV4-3 with TRBJ2-7, with 11 bases aligning to TRBD2. The CDR3 spans 18 residues. CDR1 is LGHNA and CDR2 is YSLEER in the germline V gene. The V and J ends lost 3 bases and 5 bases, in that order; junction bases with no gene match: 15. Written as DNA, the CDR3 is TGCGCCAGCAGCCACACCCTAGCGGGAGGCCGAGTGGTTCACGAGCAGTACTTC. Its translation is CASSHTLAGGRVVHEQYF.

This chain uses TRBV19 with TRBJ1-6, with D possibly being TRBD1 (6 bases). CDR1 and CDR2 from the germline V gene are LNHDA and SQIVND (reference sequence). The CDR3 totals 16 residues. Trimming removed 5 bases from V and 4 bases from J, with 15 bases in between. The CDR3 protein is CASSGQTLLYNSPLHF. In DNA form, the CDR3 reads TGTGCCAGTAGTGGACAGACACTCCTATATAATTCACCCCTCCACTTT. The full variable domain, with the rest looked up from reference TRBV19 and TRBJ1-6, is DGGITQSPKYLFRKEGQNVTLSCEQNLNHDAMYWYRQDPGQGLRLIYYSQIVNDFQKGDIAEGYSVSREKKESFPLTVTSAQKNPTAFYLCASSGQTLLYNSPLHFGNGTRLTVT.

The rearrangement links TRBV10-3 to TRBJ2-7; a weak D match, TRBD1 (7 bases). Germline V gives CDR1 ENHRY, CDR2 SYGVKD. The CDR3 length is 15 residues. Trimming removed 3 bases at V and 4 bases at J, with 16 bases between. DNA for the CDR3: TGTGCCATCAGTGAAGGCCAGGGGGGAGGTTACGAGCAGTACTTC. Translated: CAISEGQGGGYEQYF.

This sequence joins TRBV30 and TRBJ1-1; 8 nucleotides agree with TRBD1. V was clipped by 2 bases and J by 3 bases; unmatched bases: 2. Germline CDR1 is GTSNPN and CDR2 is SVGIG (reference sequence). The CDR3 spans 13 residues. CDR3 DNA: TGTGCCTGGAGTAAACAGGGGGACACTGAAGCTTTCTTT. The encoded protein is CAWSKQGDTEAFF.

The V and J genes are TRBV2 and TRBJ1-4, with D perhaps TRBD1 (6 bases). Germline V lookup: CDR1 SNHLY, CDR2 FYNNEI. The length of the CDR3 is 14 residues. Trimming took 6 bases from V and 10 from J, leaving 18 bases between them. CDR3: CASRGYQGGVKLFF. As DNA, the CDR3 is TGTGCCAGCAGGGGTTACCAAGGGGGGGTAAAACTGTTTTTT. Variable domain in full (rest from reference TRBV2 and TRBJ1-4): EPEVTQTPSHQVTQMGQEVILRCVPISNHLYFYWYRQILGQKVEFLVSFYNNEISEKSEIFDDQFSVERPDGSNFTLKIRSTKLEDSAMYFCASRGYQGGVKLFFGSGTQLSVL.

The V gene is TRBV4-2, the J gene TRBJ2-7; 9 nucleotides line up with TRBD2. The V gene's germline CDR1 is LGHNA and CDR2 YNFKEQ. V dropped 0 bases and J dropped 5; count of bases not matched to a gene: 5. The CDR3 totals 15 residues. The CDR3 sequence is CASSQERGGQDEQYF. CDR3 DNA: TGTGCCAGCAGCCAAGAGCGGGGGGGCCAGGACGAGCAGTACTTC.

This chain uses TRBV5-6 with TRBJ2-2; TRBD1 matches at 8 bases. Germline-derived CDR1 and CDR2 are SGHDT and YYEEEE. V dropped 2 bases and J dropped 9; count of bases not matched to a gene: 6. The length of the CDR3 is 14 residues. CDR3 in DNA: TGTGCCAGCAGCTTCCAGGGGGCGTCCTGGGAGCTGTTTTTT. Amino acids: CASSFQGASWELFF. Full variable domain (rest looked up from reference TRBV5-6 and TRBJ2-2): DAGVTQSPTHLIKTRGQQVTLRCSPKSGHDTVSWYQQALGQGPQFIFQYYEEEERQRGNFPDRFSGHQFPNYSSELNVNALLLGDSALYLCASSFQGASWELFFGEGSRLTVL.

This clone was detected a few times. V usage is TRBV6-1 and J usage is TRBJ2-7; TRBD1 aligns across 8 bases. The CDR3 runs to 15 residues. V shed 5 bases, J shed 4 bases, and the junction held 10 bases outside the gene matches. Germline CDR1 MNHNS, CDR2 SASEGT. DNA for the CDR3: TGTGCCAGCAGTAAGATACTGACAGGGGAATACGAGCAGTACTTC. It translates to CASSKILTGEYEQYF.

The chain links TRBV6-8 to TRBJ1-4; 8 bases agree with TRBD1. V dropped 5 bases and J dropped 2; count of bases not matched to a gene: 4. Germline V lookup: CDR1 MNHGY, CDR2 SAAAGT. This CDR3 has 15 amino acids. CDR3 in amino acids: CASSNRQGTNEKLFF. As DNA, the CDR3 is TGTGCCAGCAGTAATCGACAGGGGACTAATGAAAAACTGTTTTTT.

This clone was detected only once. V and J are TRBV5-1 and TRBJ1-1, with D possibly being TRBD1 (6 bases). The ends were cut back, 4 bases at V and 0 bases at J, with 13 bases in the middle. This CDR3 is 15 amino acids long. Per the germline V gene, CDR1 is SGHRS and CDR2 is YFSETQ. This CDR3 is CASSLSGGLNTEAFF. The CDR3 DNA sequence: TGCGCCAGCAGCCTCTCCGGGGGGCTGAACACTGAAGCTTTCTTT.

The table lists this clone with a count of one. This sequence joins TRBV11-2 and TRBJ2-7; TRBD1 might be the D (7 bases). Trimming stripped 5 bases from V and 6 bases from J, with 14 bases between. The CDR3 is 13 amino acids. The V gene's germline CDR1 is SGHAT and CDR2 FQNNGV. As DNA, the CDR3 is TGTGCCAGCAGCAGACAGGGACTCTCCGAGCAGTACTTC. Protein: CASSRQGLSEQYF.

The chain recombines TRBV7-3 with TRBJ2-5; 7 bases are shared with TRBD2. The CDR3 is made up of 14 amino acids. From germline, CDR1 is SGHTA and CDR2 FQGTGA. J was trimmed by 4 bases and V by 5 bases; bases with no gene match: 7. CDR3 sequence: CASSLGGGSETQYF. The CDR3 bases are TGTGCCAGCAGCCTTGGCGGGGGATCAGAGACCCAGTACTTC.

The gene calls are TRBV28 and TRBJ1-4; 7 bases align to TRBD1. CDR3 size: 14 residues. Trimming removed 4 bases from V and 7 bases from J; junction bases left unmatched: 6. Germline V gives CDR1 MDHEN, CDR2 SYDVKM. In DNA form, the CDR3 reads TGTGCCAGCAGTTCCCACAGGGGAGGTGAAAAACTGTTTTTT. Encoded protein: CASSSHRGGEKLFF. Based on the CDR3 plus reference TRBV28 and TRBJ1-4, the full variable domain is DVKVTQSSRYLVKRTGEKVFLECVQDMDHENMFWYRQDPGLGLRLIYFSYDVKMKEKGDIPEGYSVSREKKERFSLILESASTNQTSMYLCASSSHRGGEKLFFGSGTQLSVL.

DNA of the CDR3: TGTGCCAGCAGTCAACTAGCGGGAGATGCAGATACGCAGTATTTT. Encoded protein: CASSQLAGDADTQYF. V is TRBV2 and J is TRBJ2-3; TRBD2 matches 11 bases. Germline CDR1 is SNHLY and CDR2 is FYNNEI. The junction had 5 bases not matched to a gene; V was cut back by 5 bases and J by 4 bases. The CDR3 consists of 15 residues.